Sequencing of this TCR beta chain was carried out in a study of T-cell reconstitution after alpha-beta-depleted transplantation in children. Study outcomes and limitations: A year had passed since transplant, and T-cell counts and diversity by then came mostly from newly produced T cells.

This sample's TCRbeta library carried unique molecular identifier barcodes. TCRdb re-analysed the PCR reads in MiXCR, keeping a single row per CDR3 protein. The profile shows about 600,000 distinct CDR3 sequences, around 23% of them singletons. Germline CDR1 is SGHVS and CDR2 is FQNEAQ. The ends were cut back, 5 bases at V and 4 bases at J, with 12 bases in the middle. This CDR3 is built from 15 residues. This clonotype was seen ten or more times. Antigen specificity is unknown. This specimen was PBMCs, mostly from graft donor cells, taken 360 days after TCRalphabeta/CD19-depleted stem cell transplant. The source is a boy younger than two who had a stem cell transplant for acute myeloid leukemia, so the T cells may come from the graft donor. The genes are TRBV7-8 and TRBJ2-6; D may be TRBD2 (5 bases). The CDR3 DNA reads as TGTGCCAGCAGCCCCCGGGAAGCAGGGGCCAACGTCCTGACTTTC. It translates to CASSPREAGANVLTF.